This T cell receptor (beta chain) comes out of a study of T-cell reconstitution after alpha-beta-depleted transplantation in children. This clonotype was seen repeatedly, ten times or more. The junction and the germline gene differ at one end; a read error may be behind it. Unique molecular identifiers were built into the TCRbeta library. TCRdb reanalysed the PCR reads using MiXCR and keeps one entry per CDR3 protein. The table records a few hundred thousand distinct CDR3 sequences, roughly a tenth of them present only once. Material: PBMCs from the stem cell graft donor, obtained from the stem cell graft. This receptor was obtained from a human donor who donated a stem cell graft to a child with SCID.

The CDR3 loop is CATSWGLGGQETQYF. CDR3 DNA sequence: TGTGCCACCAGTTGGGGATTAGGCGGCCAAGAGACCCAGTACTTC. The genes are TRBV27 and TRBJ2-5; D unclear. In germline, CDR1 is MNHEY, CDR2 SMNVEV (reference sequence). CDR3 size: 15 residues.